These 4 T cell receptor beta chains originate from one sample sequenced in a study of cytomegalovirus exposure and HLA in healthy donors. PCR used 60 Vbeta primers and 13 Jbeta primers. The assay was immunoSEQ multiplex PCR, and TCRdb's table has in-frame clones only and misses some. The repertoire consists of 100,000 to 150,000 clones, with 87% occurring once and the leading ten covering about 5%. Material: PBMCs. The receptors originated from a woman aged 30 to 39 in good health and CMV-seronegative.

This chain connects TRBV30 to TRBJ1-6, with a tentative D call TRBD1 (6 bases). CDR3 size: 17 residues. Between the trimmed V and J ends, which lost 1 base and 3 bases, there was a span of 16 bases. Germline CDR1 is GTSNPN and CDR2 is SVGIG (reference sequence). The DNA of the CDR3 is TGTGCCTGGAGTGCCGGGACACCGAAACTCTATAATTCACCCCTCCACTTT. Its translation: CAWSAGTPKLYNSPLHF.

The chain combines TRBV15 with TRBJ2-1, with D maybe TRBD2 (6 bases). This CDR3 is built from 15 residues. From germline, CDR1 is LNHNV and CDR2 YYDKDF (reference sequence). V was pared by 6 bases and J by 0 bases, with 12 bases between. This chain's CDR3 is CATSIRGSSYNEQFF. DNA for the CDR3: TGTGCCACCAGTATTCGGGGGAGCTCCTACAATGAGCAGTTCTTC.

The V call is TRBV19, the J call TRBJ2-3, with unresolved D. Germline V gives CDR1 LNHDA, CDR2 SQIVND (reference sequence). With 5 bases removed from V and 2 bases from J, the gap between germline ends came to 5 bases. This CDR3 comprises 12 residues. CDR3 nucleotides: TGTGCCAGTAGTGGAGACACAGATACGCAGTATTTT. This sequence encodes CASSGDTDTQYF.

Here the CDR3 reads CASDTSPYDEQYF. The CDR3 DNA reads TGTGCCAGTGACACTAGCCCTTACGACGAGCAGTACTTC. The chain joins TRBV28 to TRBJ2-7, with a possible D match to TRBD2 (6 bases). Germline V gene lookup returns CDR1 MDHEN and CDR2 SYDVKM. Trimming removed 9 bases from V and 5 bases from J, with 17 bases in between. This CDR3 is built from 13 residues.